The present entry profiles one T cell receptor beta chain with its context. This clone occurred a few times. There is no known antigen for this receptor. Base qualities are missing; no much larger clone stands one base away. The sample comes from a study of shared clonotypes between healthy human individuals (dated by TCRdb to 2020 to 2021). Looking at the study overall: The cohort comprised two women and three men aged 18 to 49 years. For each donor, CD4 naive and CD4 memory were each run on three plates, CD8 naive on two plates, and CD8 memory on one plate. Libraries were prepared and TCR repertoires were sequenced by different laboratories using diverse techniques, in order to increase sequencing depth and limit assay-specific biases. Leukapheresis yielded between about 0.9 and 9.5 billion PBMCs per donor. To estimate repertoire size and how much clonotypes are shared between individuals, the study performed deep sequencing of blood TCR repertoires from about five healthy adults. What the study reported, not specific to this receptor: Higher generation probabilities were observed for clonotypes shared by all four sorted-subset donors than for non-shared clonotypes. Naive subsets generally had larger estimated clonotype richness than memory subsets did. Sampling was restricted to blood, and TCR repertoires in tissue are likely to differ from TCR repertoires in blood. The genetic and exposure-history diversity represented was limited by the small number of donors. Pairwise subsampling led to the expectation that sequencing depth would affect the degree of clonotype sharing among donors. Rarefaction of sorted-subset datasets indicated incomplete sequencing despite the large sequencing depth. Sharing across several donors was observed for approximately 4.6% of naive CD4, about 4% of naive CD8, 2.3% of memory CD4, and roughly 0.43% of memory CD8 clonotypes.

The donors were healthy, HIV-negative adults who had no recently reported acute infections or vaccinations. Only Caucasian adults living in Nashville, Tennessee, USA were represented among the donors. Magnetic negative selection was used to enrich CD4+ T cells, after which naive cells were positively selected on CD45RA and the negative fraction became the memory subset. Blood was collected by leukapheresis, and PBMCs were isolated by Ficoll-Histopaque density gradient centrifugation and then cryopreserved in liquid nitrogen vapor phase. Purity and quantity of every magnetically sorted T cell population were checked by analytical flow cytometry. Genomic DNA was isolated from every sorted fraction and measured by UV absorbance on a Nanodrop 2000c. Per the germline V gene, SGHTA is the CDR1 and FQGNSA is the CDR2. The CDR3 has 16 amino acids, counting the end cysteine and phenylalanine. The CDR3 DNA has 48 bases and is translated from base 1. V gives up 4 bases and J gives up 3 bases, and the segment between their germline ends measures 18 bases.

Using the deep immunoSEQ assay, TCR CDR3 regions were amplified from genomic DNA by multiplex PCR. Extracted genomic DNA from each cell subset was distributed evenly across all wells of several immunoSEQ 96-well plates, and each plate was treated as a replicate. Each replicate PCR for sorted subsets received 200 ng genomic DNA, equal to around 32,000 T cell genomes. The purified libraries were quantified using a Qubit 3.0 fluorometer, sized with a Bioanalyzer 2100, and then quantified again using the KAPA Library Quantification kit. Each immunoSEQ 96-well plate was sequenced on its own single-read 150-cycle Illumina NextSeq 550 flow cell. The study's processing was this. Because only junctional sequences without quality scores were contained in the immunoSEQ output, filtering matching that applied to full-length reads could not be performed. To assign V/J genes and CDR3, sequences were annotated using PyIR, a Python wrapper for IgBLAST v1.9, with IMGT germline references. Any read was removed if the V/J assignment was weak (E-value above 1e-6), the CDR3 was missing, or the read contained stop codons, out-of-frame junctions, or ambiguous translated residues. A V3J clonotype was defined by an identical inferred V gene, J gene, and CDR3 amino acid sequence. Percentage overlap between repertoires was computed as shared unique clonotypes divided by the size of the smaller repertoire. Richness of each repertoire was evaluated using RTK rarefaction, the Chao1 estimator, and Recon v2.1 estimates of unobserved clonotypes. OLGA was used to compute generation probabilities for all TCRbeta clonotypes that the gDNA method yielded from a few donors. Imported from immuneACCESS, the table was reduced by TCRdb to in-frame sequences with V and J called. These copies leave out some clones; in studies compared against another copy, an unresolved V gene accounts for under half, and the cause of the remainder is not known. That table furnishes V, J and clone size, whereas the DNA furnished D and trimming. The sample yields over a million clones; approximately 96% were counted once. The ten largest clones represent over 1% of the sample.

Sequencing was carried out using naive CD4+ T cells sorted from blood. Taken with the paper, the label for cell subset or site translates to: CD45RA+ positively selected. The chain is assembled from TRBV7-2 and TRBJ1-2, with TRBD1 tentatively as D gene (5 bases match). The clonotype originates from a young man in good health. The CDR3: CASSYGARRVDYGYTF. Read as DNA, the sequence is TGTGCCAGCAGCTACGGGGCGCGGCGCGTTGACTATGGCTACACCTTC.